These 8 T cell receptor beta chains were sequenced from one sample in a study of T cell changes during pregnancy in multiple sclerosis. The data were produced by immunoSEQ multiplex PCR, yet TCRdb's version contains in-frame clones alone and is incomplete. Among some 24,000 clones listed, 90% were seen once. The source was CD8+ T cells from peripheral blood mononuclear cells, collected in the third trimester of pregnancy. The receptor set was obtained from a female donor in good health, enrolled as a control in a pregnancy study.

The chain is built from TRBV27 and TRBJ2-3, with TRBD1 as a possible D gene (6 bases). Trimming shortened V by 2 bases and J by 4 bases, and 7 bases separated the two germline ends. Germline lookup yields CDR1 MNHEY and CDR2 SMNVEV (reference sequence). This CDR3 has 13 residues. The CDR3 DNA is TGTGCCAGCAGTTTAACAGGGTCAGATACGCAGTATTTT. It codes for CASSLTGSDTQYF.

Sample share makes this clone medium-sized. This chain links TRBV29-1 with TRBJ1-1, with D uncertain. The CDR3 extends over 10 amino acids. Trimming stripped 6 bases from V and 6 bases from J, with 8 bases between. CDR1 and CDR2 (germline): SQVTM, ANQGSEA. The CDR3 bases are TGCAGCGTGCAGGTTGCTGAAGCTTTCTTT. It specifies CSVQVAEAFF.

V gene TRBV5-6 combines with J gene TRBJ2-1; 10 bases are a match to TRBD2. CDR1 is SGHDT, CDR2 YYEEEE, per germline. After removal of 2 bases from V and 6 bases from J, the junction contained 5 bases not matched to a gene. This CDR3 has 15 residues. The CDR3, as DNA: TGTGCCAGCAGCTTTAGCGGGGGGCTCGGCAATGAGCAGTTCTTC. This codes for CASSFSGGLGNEQFF.

The chain has TRBV19 and TRBJ1-4, with 10 bases fitting TRBD1. Germline values: CDR1 LNHDA, CDR2 SQIVND (reference sequence). Germline trimming cut 6 bases from V and 4 bases from J; bases unmatched to any gene: 8. This CDR3 has 16 amino acids. CDR3 nucleotide sequence: TGTGCCAGTAGCCGGGACAGGGGACGGGATAATGAAAAACTGTTTTTT. It specifies CASSRDRGRDNEKLFF.

This clone showed up just once. The CDR3 sequence: CASSFGTGNQPQHF. CDR3 in DNA: TGTGCCAGCAGCTTCGGGACAGGCAATCAGCCCCAGCATTTT. This chain connects TRBV5-8 to TRBJ1-5, with 7 bases lining up with TRBD1. V dropped 2 bases and J dropped 2; count of bases not matched to a gene: 1. CDR1 is SGHTS and CDR2 is YDEGEE in the germline V gene. This CDR3 is built from 14 residues.

V gene TRBV29-1 combines with J gene TRBJ2-5; TRBD1 might be the D (6 bases). The V end lost 0 bases, the J end lost 5 bases, and 10 bases lay between the germline ends. CDR1 is SQVTM, CDR2 ANQGSEA, per germline. CDR3 length: 13 residues. CDR3: CSVEEQGTETQYF. As DNA, the CDR3 is TGCAGCGTTGAAGAACAGGGAACGGAGACCCAGTACTTC.

The genes are TRBV11-2 and TRBJ2-7; 8 bases match TRBD2. CDR1 is SGHAT, CDR2 FQNNGV, per germline. V was clipped by 2 bases and J by 4 bases; unmatched bases: 10. CDR3 length: 16 residues. The CDR3 loop reads CASSLWGSGDRYEQYF. CDR3 in DNA: TGTGCCAGCAGCTTATGGGGTAGCGGGGACCGTTACGAGCAGTACTTC.

The chain has TRBV19 and TRBJ2-2; D remains ambiguous. V was pared by 7 bases and J by 3 bases, with 3 bases between. The CDR3 totals 11 residues. The germline CDR1 and CDR2 sequences are LNHDA and SQIVND (reference sequence). This CDR3 is CASTYTGELFF. The CDR3 DNA sequence: TGTGCCAGTACTTACACCGGGGAGCTGTTTTTT.